These 10 T cell receptor beta chains came from one sample sequenced in a study of blood T cells in healthy people across ages. Through a sample-barcoded 5' primer and a J-beta primer mix, a second PCR was run for 7 to 11 cycles. TCRdb redid the calling of the 5' RACE reads with MiXCR, one entry per CDR3 protein. The sample holds about 800,000 distinct CDR3 sequences, approximately 25% seen once. These data were also filed under a second study, of T cells of mothers and their children.

The sequenced sample was blood. Every receptor here comes from a boy aged 5-17 years in good health.

This clonotype turned up a few times. This sequence joins TRBV6-1 and TRBJ1-1; unclear D gene. V lost 6 bases to trimming and J lost 0 bases, with 14 bases between them. CDR3 length equals 15 residues. Per germline, CDR1 MNHNS and CDR2 SASEGT. The CDR3 nucleotides read TGTGCCAGCAGATCACCCTCCTCTATGAACACTGAAGCTTTCTTT. Residues: CASRSPSSMNTEAFF.

The sample holds many counts of this clonotype. One end of the junction varies from germline; a read error may be responsible. The chain uses TRBV4-3 and TRBJ2-1, with 7 bases aligning to TRBD2. Germline V gene data show CDR1 as LGHNA and CDR2 as YSLEER. The CDR3 runs 17 residues. CDR3 sequence (DNA): TGCGCCAGCAGCCAAGGTGGTGCGGGGGACCTCTACGATGAGCAGTTCTTC. This sequence encodes CASSQGGAGDLYDEQFF.

This clonotype was detected a few times. The V call is TRBV10-3, the J call TRBJ1-4, with D possibly matching TRBD1 (5 bases). CDR1 is ENHRY and CDR2 is SYGVKD in the germline V gene. This CDR3 comprises 13 residues. Trimming removed 6 bases from V and 6 bases from J, with 11 bases in between. The CDR3 is CAIRGGTDEKLFF. The CDR3 region has the DNA TGTGCCATCAGGGGCGGGACTGATGAAAAACTGTTTTTT.

About this clonotype itself: The junction does not match germline at one end; this may be a read error. V is TRBV12-3 or TRBV12-4 and J is TRBJ2-3, with D hard to call. There are 12 residues in the CDR3. Written as DNA, the CDR3 is TGTGCCGGCAGTGTGACGACAGATACGCAGTATTTT. Encoded protein: CAGSVTTDTQYF.

J is TRBJ2-1 and V is TRBV29-1; the match to TRBD1 covers 9 bases. The J call may be in error: the DNA end matches TRBJ2-7 better. This CDR3 is 13 amino acids long. From germline, CDR1 is SQVTM and CDR2 ANQGSEA. This CDR3 is CSVATGGGYEQYF. CDR3 DNA sequence: TGCAGCGTGGCTACAGGGGGCGGGTACGAGCAGTACTTC.

The chain links TRBV28 to TRBJ2-1; TRBD1 matches 10 bases. Unmatched junction bases numbered 1, after V lost 4 bases and J lost 1 base. CDR1 is MDHEN and CDR2 is SYDVKM in the germline V gene. CDR3 length equals 15 residues. Here the CDR3 reads CASSWDRGSYNEQFF. The CDR3 nucleotides are TGTGCCAGCAGTTGGGACAGGGGATCCTACAATGAGCAGTTCTTC.

This chain links TRBV14 with TRBJ1-4; possibly TRBD1 for D (6 bases). V was pared by 5 bases and J by 5 bases, with 12 bases between. CDR3 length: 14 amino acids. The germline gives CDR1 SGHDN, CDR2 FVKESK. CDR3 amino acids: CASSSQTGNEKLFF. The CDR3 DNA is TGTGCCAGCAGCAGCCAAACAGGGAATGAAAAACTGTTTTTT.

The chain is built from TRBV20-1 and TRBJ1-2; the D is unclear. This CDR3 comprises 11 residues. The ends were cut back, 8 bases at V and 8 bases at J, with 15 bases in the middle. Per the germline V gene, CDR1 is DFQATT and CDR2 is SNEGSKA (reference sequence). The CDR3 protein is CSPKSRRGYTF. As DNA, the CDR3 is TGCAGTCCCAAATCGAGGAGGGGCTACACCTTC.

This clonotype was seen more than once but under ten times. The chain employs TRBV29-1 and TRBJ1-1; weak D call: TRBD1 (6 bases). Trimming took off 6 bases at V and 1 base at J, with 12 bases between the two ends. This CDR3 has 13 amino acids. Germline V gene sequence: CDR1 SQVTM, CDR2 ANQGSEA. CDR3 in amino acids: CSVGGQQNTEAFF. Written as DNA, the CDR3 is TGCAGCGTCGGGGGACAACAGAACACTGAAGCTTTCTTT.

This clonotype was seen a few times. This rearrangement joins TRBV29-1 to TRBJ2-7, with 8 bases identical to TRBD1. Germline CDR1 SQVTM, CDR2 ANQGSEA. This CDR3 is 16 amino acids long. The ends lost 3 bases at V and 2 bases at J; junction bases unmatched: 12. The CDR3 sequence is CSVELPGQDFPYEQYF. CDR3 nucleotides: TGCAGCGTTGAGCTCCCGGGACAGGACTTTCCCTACGAGCAGTACTTC.